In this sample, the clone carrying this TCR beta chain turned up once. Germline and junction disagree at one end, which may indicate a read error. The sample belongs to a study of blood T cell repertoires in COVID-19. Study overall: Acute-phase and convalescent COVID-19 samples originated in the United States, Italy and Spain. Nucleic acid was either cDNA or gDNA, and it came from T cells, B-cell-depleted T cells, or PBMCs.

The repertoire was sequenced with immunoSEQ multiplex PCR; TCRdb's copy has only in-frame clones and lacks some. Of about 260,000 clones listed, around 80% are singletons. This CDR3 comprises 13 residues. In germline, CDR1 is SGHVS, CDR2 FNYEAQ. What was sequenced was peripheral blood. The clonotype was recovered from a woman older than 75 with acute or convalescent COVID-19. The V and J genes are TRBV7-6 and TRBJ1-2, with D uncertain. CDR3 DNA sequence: TGTGCCAGCAGCTTAGCGCCTGGGAGCCTTACATTCTTC. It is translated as CASSLAPGSLTFF.